The subject of this entry is one T cell receptor (beta chain). The sample originates from a study of blood T cell repertoires in COVID-19. The overall study: The cDNA or gDNA used as material had been derived from T cells, B-cell-depleted T cells, or PBMCs.

This CDR3 has 15 residues. Germline loops: CDR1 MNHEY, CDR2 SVGAGI. The V end was cut by 10 bases, the J end by 3 bases, with 19 bases between. Per the original data handling: Amplification from reference gene primers served as the basis for estimated nucleated cell counts. The assay was immunoSEQ multiplex PCR, and TCRdb's table has in-frame clones only and misses some. The D gene and trimming were derived from the DNA, and the V and J assignments and clone size from that table. The sample has tens of thousands of clones; less than 85% are singletons. The chain joins TRBV6-5 to TRBJ1-5, with D perhaps TRBD1 (5 bases). Sequencing was carried out using peripheral blood. The source is a man between 65 and 85 years old with active or convalescent COVID-19. Here the CDR3 reads CATDRRGTTNQPQHF. For the CDR3, the DNA is TGTGCCACCGATAGGCGGGGGACCACCAATCAGCCCCAGCATTTT.